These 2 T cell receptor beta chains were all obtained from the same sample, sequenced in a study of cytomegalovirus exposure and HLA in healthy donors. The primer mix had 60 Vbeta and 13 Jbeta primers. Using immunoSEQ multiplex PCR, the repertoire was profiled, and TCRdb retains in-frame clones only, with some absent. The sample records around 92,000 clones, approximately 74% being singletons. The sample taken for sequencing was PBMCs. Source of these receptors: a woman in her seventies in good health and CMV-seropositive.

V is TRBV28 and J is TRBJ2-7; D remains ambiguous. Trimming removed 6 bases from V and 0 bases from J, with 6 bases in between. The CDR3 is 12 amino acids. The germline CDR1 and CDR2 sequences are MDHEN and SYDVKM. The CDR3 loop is CASSSLSYEQYF. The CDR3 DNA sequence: TGTGCCAGCAGCTCCCTCTCCTACGAGCAGTACTTC. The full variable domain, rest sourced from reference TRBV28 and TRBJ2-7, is DVKVTQSSRYLVKRTGEKVFLECVQDMDHENMFWYRQDPGLGLRLIYFSYDVKMKEKGDIPEGYSVSREKKERFSLILESASTNQTSMYLCASSSLSYEQYFGPGTRLTVT.

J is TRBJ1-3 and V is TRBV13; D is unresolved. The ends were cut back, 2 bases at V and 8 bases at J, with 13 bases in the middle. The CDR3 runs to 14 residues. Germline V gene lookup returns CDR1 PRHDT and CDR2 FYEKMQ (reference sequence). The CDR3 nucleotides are TGTGCCAGCAGCTTAAATGGTTTTGCGGACACCATATATTTT. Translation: CASSLNGFADTIYF.